This TCR beta chain was obtained from a study of memory CD4+ T cells and cytomegalovirus serostatus. Single viable CD3+CD4+CD8-CD45RO+ cells were sorted as the memory CD4+ T cells. Profiling relied on immunoSEQ multiplex PCR, and the TCRdb table lists in-frame clones only, not all of them. The sample shows 35,000 to 45,000 clones, around three quarters of them seen only once. Germline CDR1 and CDR2: SGHTA and FQGNSA. V lost 8 bases to trimming and J lost 4 bases, with 17 bases between them. This CDR3 has 14 amino acids. Sequencing was performed on memory CD4+ T cells from blood. The chain has TRBV7-2 and TRBJ1-2, with D possibly being TRBD1 (5 bases). This TCR was sampled from an adult in good health and CMV-seronegative. CDR3 in DNA: TGTGCCAGCTCCGGGGCCAACTCCTTCTATGGCTACACCTTC. It codes for CASSGANSFYGYTF.